This T cell receptor (beta chain) was identified in a study of T cell repertoires in ileal Crohn's disease. Method: immunoSEQ multiplex PCR; TCRdb's copy keeps in-frame clones and lacks some. The sample gives around 8,100 clones, about four fifths of which show up once; 4.9% is in the top ten. V lost 6 bases to trimming and J lost 4 bases; unmatched junction nucleotides: 10. CDR3 length equals 15 residues. Germline CDR1 and CDR2: MGHDK and SYGVNS. Study-wide results and limits: High-frequency clones were more common in sorted CD8 than CD4 cells.

This clone occurred a few times. Antigen: not known. The source of this sequence is an adult with Crohn's disease. Sequencing was performed on ileal tissue. This chain joins TRBV25-1 and TRBJ2-3; 7 positions match TRBD1. CDR3 nucleotide sequence: TGTGCCAGCAGGGCGATCCGGGACAGCGCAGATACGCAGTATTTT. It translates to CASRAIRDSADTQYF.